The text below deals with one T cell receptor (beta chain). Its antigen is not identified. This specimen comes from a study of Tregs in tolerant kidney transplant recipients. TCRdb's copy holds only in-frame clones and misses some; the assay was immunoSEQ multiplex PCR. The data show roughly 40,000 clones, over 95% seen once. The CDR3 runs 15 residues. V lost 5 bases and J lost 0; bases outside the gene matches: 4. CDR1 and CDR2 from the germline V gene are MNHEY and SMNVEV (reference sequence). Sequencing was performed on Tregs from blood cultured with allogeneic cells. The source of this sequence is a human donor in good health. The chain carries TRBV27 and TRBJ2-7, with 10 bases fitting TRBD1. The CDR3 coding sequence is TGTGCCAGCAGTGCCGGGACAGGGGTCTCCTACGAGCAGTACTTC. This gives the protein CASSAGTGVSYEQYF.